Reported below is one TCR beta chain. Its antigen has not been determined. Qualities for individual bases were not recorded, and no much larger clone is one base off. The collaborating institutions used their own protocols to collect whole blood in K2EDTA tubes. Collaborator samples were shipped for TCRbeta analysis as frozen whole blood, isolated PBMCs, or DNA extracted from either sample type. The CDR1 and CDR2 encoded by the germline V gene are MRHNA and SNTAGT. V loses 0 bases, J loses 6 bases, and the germline ends lie 15 bases apart. From cysteine to phenylalanine, the CDR3 is 16 amino acids long. Only the CDR3 part of the read is kept: 48 bases, read in frame from the first base. The data stem from a study of blood T cell repertoires in COVID-19 (dated by TCRdb to 2018 to 2020). Background for the entire study: Samples covering the acute and convalescent phases of COVID-19 were provided by collaborators in the United States, Italy and Spain. The prospective study material was composed of cDNA or gDNA derived from T cells, B-cell-depleted T cells, or PBMCs. The repertoires were made available in a free public database intended to serve as a resource for research on the immune response to SARS-CoV-2. Where HLA class I and class II types were available, the types were taken from metadata supplied by the sample provider, not from assay-based typing. A de-identified subject ID, COVID-19 status, age in years and sex were almost always included in the sample metadata. The dataset comprised deeply sampled blood TCRbeta repertoires from subjects exposed to, actively infected with, or recovered from COVID-19. The samples were drawn from the first 160 participants of the ongoing ImmuneRACE study and from 1,200 or so subjects provided by 6 global collaborators. What the work shows at the level of the full study, not this receptor alone: Clinical and demographic metadata were provided uncurated, with the amount varying by source and participant.

TCRbeta CDR3 regions were amplified from genomic DNA by means of the immunoSEQ Assay, a bias-controlled multiplex PCR. The published analysis was carried out like this. The number of nucleated cells in each sample was estimated from the amplification of reference gene primers within the assay. To quantify the absolute abundance of each unique TCRbeta CDR3 rearrangement, sequence reads were collapsed and filtered. For each sample, productive Simpson clonality was calculated by taking the square root of Simpson's diversity index across productive rearrangements. Imported from immuneACCESS, the table was reduced by TCRdb to in-frame sequences with V and J called. These copies leave out some clones; in studies compared against another copy, an unresolved V gene accounts for under half, and the cause of the remainder is not known. V and J calls and clone size are as listed in that table; D and trimming were resolved from the DNA. The sample yields tens of thousands of clones; about 82% were counted once. The ten largest clones represent 5.5% to 8.5% of the sample.

This TCR came from a man aged 45-60 years with active COVID-19. Material: peripheral blood. Recombination linked TRBV6-4 to TRBJ2-4; TRBD1 could be the D gene, as 5 bases match. The sequenced DNA is TGTGCCAGCAGTGACTCAAGGGGATTTGTCGGAAACATTCAGTACTTC. Translated, this gives CASSDSRGFVGNIQYF.